The 25 T cell receptor beta chains presented below share a single source sample, sequenced in a study of T cells after somatic rescue of genetic block. Using immunoSEQ multiplex PCR, the repertoire was profiled, and TCRdb retains in-frame clones only, with some absent. The sample yields 70,000 to 95,000 clones, around 90% seen once. Sequencing was performed on peripheral blood mononuclear cells (PBMCs). These receptors were collected from a woman aged 18-29 years.

The chain is built from TRBV7-2 and TRBJ1-2, with a possible D match to TRBD1 (6 bases). CDR1 is SGHTA and CDR2 is FQGNSA in the germline V gene. Trimming removed 1 base at V and 8 bases at J, with 11 bases between. The CDR3 consists of 13 residues. The DNA of the CDR3 is TGTGCCAGCAGCTTAGTCGGGGGGCAAGGCTACACCTTC. Translated, it gives CASSLVGGQGYTF.

The chain couples TRBV27 to TRBJ2-6; D uncertain. With 6 bases removed from V and 0 bases from J, the gap between germline ends came to 9 bases. Germline CDR1 is MNHEY and CDR2 is SMNVEV (reference sequence). This CDR3 region has 15 residues. For the CDR3, the DNA is TGTGCCAGCAGGCCGAGCAGCTCTGGGGCCAACGTCCTGACTTTC. Translating gives CASRPSSSGANVLTF. Complete variable domain (other parts from reference TRBV27 and TRBJ2-6): EAQVTQNPRYLITVTGKKLTVTCSQNMNHEYMSWYRQDPGLGLRQIYYSMNVEVTDKGDVPEGYKVSRKEKRNFPLILESPSPNQTSLYFCASRPSSSGANVLTFGAGSRLTVL.

The chain joins TRBV10-3 to TRBJ2-2; TRBD2 matches 8 bases. V was pared by 6 bases and J by 4 bases, with 7 bases of the junction left unmatched. Germline CDR1 ENHRY, CDR2 SYGVKD. The CDR3 totals 15 residues. Here the CDR3 DNA reads TGTGCCATCAGGCCGGGACTAGAAAGCACCGGGGAGCTGTTTTTT. It specifies CAIRPGLESTGELFF.

This clone has just one count. J is TRBJ2-7 and V is TRBV5-4; D uncertain. Trimming stripped 4 bases from V and 6 bases from J, with 8 bases between. Per germline, CDR1 SGHNT and CDR2 YYREEE (reference sequence). The CDR3 runs 11 residues. CDR3 loop: CASSRVFEQYF. CDR3 in DNA: TGTGCCAGCAGCCGAGTCTTCGAGCAGTACTTC.

The V gene is TRBV19, the J gene TRBJ2-1, with 9 bases identical to TRBD2. Germline CDR1 reads LNHDA; CDR2 reads SQIVND (reference sequence). V gave up 5 bases and J gave up 0 bases; unmatched junction bases: 5. The CDR3 covers 16 residues. CDR3 sequence (DNA): TGTGCCAGTAGTCGGACTAGCGCCGCCTCCTACAATGAGCAGTTCTTC. It encodes CASSRTSAASYNEQFF. Based on the CDR3 plus reference TRBV19 and TRBJ2-1, the full variable domain is DGGITQSPKYLFRKEGQNVTLSCEQNLNHDAMYWYRQDPGQGLRLIYYSQIVNDFQKGDIAEGYSVSREKKESFPLTVTSAQKNPTAFYLCASSRTSAASYNEQFFGPGTRLTVL.

The V and J genes are TRBV11-2 and TRBJ2-5, with a possible D match to TRBD1 (6 bases). This CDR3 region has 14 residues. The germline CDR1 and CDR2 sequences are SGHAT and FQNNGV. Trimming pared 5 bases from V and 5 bases from J, leaving 15 bases between. CDR3 bases: TGTGCCAGCAGCCCGACAGGACCTAGGGAGACCCAGTACTTC. Its translation: CASSPTGPRETQYF.

V usage is TRBV13 and J usage is TRBJ2-7; a weak D match, TRBD2 (5 bases). In germline, CDR1 is PRHDT, CDR2 FYEKMQ (reference sequence). CDR3 length: 14 amino acids. V lost 0 bases and J lost 4, with 10 bases in between. In DNA form, the CDR3 reads TGTGCCAGCAGCTTAGGGTCGGGATATTACGAGCAGTACTTC. The encoded protein is CASSLGSGYYEQYF. Drawing the rest from reference TRBV13 and TRBJ2-7, the complete variable domain is AAGVIQSPRHLIKEKRETATLKCYPIPRHDTVYWYQQGPGQDPQFLISFYEKMQSDKGSIPDRFSAQQFSDYHSELNMSSLELGDSALYFCASSLGSGYYEQYFGPGTRLTVT.

V and J are TRBV5-1 and TRBJ2-5; TRBD1 might be the D (6 bases). Germline assignment: CDR1 SGHRS and CDR2 YFSETQ. V was pared by 0 bases and J by 7 bases, with 13 bases between. The CDR3 spans 14 residues. Here the CDR3 DNA reads TGCGCCAGCAGCTTGGGTGGGGGCAAGAGGACCCAGTACTTC. Amino acids: CASSLGGGKRTQYF.

This clone was seen more than once but under ten times. The chain uses TRBV15 and TRBJ2-4; no firm D call. Germline-derived CDR1 and CDR2 are LNHNV and YYDKDF (reference sequence). The V gene lost 4 bases and the J gene lost 0 bases, with 10 bases spanning the gap. CDR3 length: 15 amino acids. The DNA for the CDR3 is TGTGCCACCAGCACCCCCCAGGAAGCCAAAAACATTCAGTACTTC. It codes for CATSTPQEAKNIQYF.

The chain employs TRBV4-3 and TRBJ2-3, with 7 positions matching TRBD2. With 0 bases clipped from V and 2 bases from J, the junction kept 11 bases outside the gene matches. Per germline, CDR1 LGHNA and CDR2 YSLEER. The CDR3 has 18 residues. CDR3 DNA: TGCGCCAGCAGCCAAGATTGGGGAGGCGGGAGATTCACAGATACGCAGTATTTT. This sequence encodes CASSQDWGGGRFTDTQYF.

The V and J genes are TRBV5-1 and TRBJ1-1, with D possibly being TRBD1 (6 bases). The V gene lost 4 bases and the J gene lost 1 base, with 8 bases spanning the gap. Germline CDR1 reads SGHRS; CDR2 reads YFSETQ. The CDR3 loop spans 13 amino acids. CDR3 in amino acids: CASSQGGNTEAFF. The CDR3 DNA reads TGCGCCAGCAGCCAAGGGGGGAACACTGAAGCTTTCTTT.

The J gene is TRBJ2-1, the V gene TRBV19; 11 bases agree with TRBD2. Per germline, CDR1 LNHDA and CDR2 SQIVND (reference sequence). This CDR3 has 16 amino acids. The ends lost 5 bases at V and 6 bases at J; junction bases unmatched: 9. In DNA, the CDR3 is TGTGCCAGTAGTCCAGTGGGGGGACTAGCGGTCAATGAGCAGTTCTTC. Translated, it gives CASSPVGGLAVNEQFF.

This chain links TRBV21-1 with TRBJ2-7; TRBD2, the table's D call, was not compared with the DNA. TRBV21-1 is flagged as a pseudogene. This CDR3 contains 15 residues. The CDR3 loop reads CASSTPRNFEYEQYF. DNA of the CDR3: TGTGCCAGCAGCACCCCTAGGAACTTCGAGTACGAGCAGTACTTC.

This rearrangement joins TRBV7-9 to TRBJ2-7, with D possibly TRBD2 on 6 matching bases. Germline V gene sequence: CDR1 SEHNR, CDR2 FQNEAQ (reference sequence). The CDR3 consists of 13 residues. V was cut by 0 bases and J by 6 bases, with 9 bases left in between. The CDR3 DNA reads TGTGCCAGCAGCTTAGCGGGAGGTAGCGAGCAGTACTTC. Its protein is CASSLAGGSEQYF.

The chain has TRBV7-3 and TRBJ1-2; a possible D gene is TRBD1 (5 bases). With 2 bases removed from V and 6 bases from J, the gap between germline ends came to 16 bases. Germline CDR1 is SGHTA and CDR2 is FQGTGA. The CDR3 length is 15 residues. The CDR3 region is CASSLGEQANHGYTF. In DNA, the CDR3 is TGTGCCAGCAGCTTAGGTGAACAGGCGAATCATGGCTACACCTTC.

The chain recombines TRBV29-1 with TRBJ2-7, with D uncertain. This CDR3 region has 12 residues. CDR1 is SQVTM and CDR2 is ANQGSEA in the germline V gene. CDR3 sequence reads: CSYAGQDYEQYF. CDR3 nucleotides: TGCAGTTACGCCGGCCAGGACTACGAGCAGTACTTC.

The V call is TRBV18, the J call TRBJ2-2, with 8 bases identical to TRBD2. Germline lookup yields CDR1 KGHSH and CDR2 LQKENI. The CDR3 extends over 16 amino acids. Losses at the gene ends were 4 bases for V and 2 bases for J; bases not matched to a gene: 6. CDR3 loop: CASSQYSGINTGELFF. CDR3 coding DNA: TGTGCCAGCTCACAATATAGCGGGATTAACACCGGGGAGCTGTTTTTT. The full variable domain, rest sourced from reference TRBV18 and TRBJ2-2, is NAGVMQNPRHLVRRRGQEARLRCSPMKGHSHVYWYRQLPEEGLKFMVYLQKENIIDESGMPKERFSAEFPKEGPSILRIQQVVRGDSAAYFCASSQYSGINTGELFFGEGSRLTVL.

The chain carries TRBV27 and TRBJ2-3; D is undetermined. The CDR3 covers 15 residues. With 2 bases removed from V and 0 bases from J, the gap between germline ends came to 9 bases. CDR1 is MNHEY and CDR2 is SMNVEV in the germline V gene (reference sequence). In DNA, the CDR3 is TGTGCCAGCAGTTTAGGGGTCAGGAGCACAGATACGCAGTATTTT. Protein: CASSLGVRSTDTQYF.

This rearrangement joins TRBV19 to TRBJ1-2; D is undetermined. The CDR3 contains 14 residues. CDR1 and CDR2 from the germline V gene are LNHDA and SQIVND (reference sequence). Between the trimmed V and J ends, which lost 3 bases and 4 bases, there was a span of 12 bases. CDR3 nucleotides: TGTGCCAGTAGTATTCGCCCGGGAGGCTATGGCTACACCTTC. It translates to CASSIRPGGYGYTF.

The chain has TRBV7-9 and TRBJ2-1; 9 bases agree with TRBD2. This CDR3 comprises 17 residues. Germline V gene sequence: CDR1 SEHNR, CDR2 FQNEAQ (reference sequence). Trimming removed 1 base from V and 8 bases from J; junction bases left unmatched: 12. The CDR3: CASSLGDEREERDEQFF. DNA of the CDR3: TGTGCCAGCAGCTTAGGGGATGAGCGGGAGGAGAGGGATGAGCAGTTCTTC.

The chain couples TRBV5-6 to TRBJ1-5; a possible D gene is TRBD1 (5 bases). CDR3 length: 15 residues. Germline lookup yields CDR1 SGHDT and CDR2 YYEEEE. With 3 bases removed from V and 5 bases from J, the gap between germline ends came to 15 bases. The CDR3 nucleotides are TGTGCCAGCAGCTGGCGGGGCAGGGTTGATCAGCCCCAGCATTTT. Protein: CASSWRGRVDQPQHF.

J is TRBJ2-1 and V is TRBV27; TRBD1 aligns across 8 bases. Germline V CDR1 and CDR2: MNHEY, SMNVEV (reference sequence). After removal of 5 bases from V and 13 bases from J, the junction contained 10 bases not matched to a gene. The CDR3 spans 13 residues. The CDR3 region is CASSPKTGTGQFF. The DNA of the CDR3 is TGTGCCAGCAGTCCGAAAACCGGGACAGGCCAGTTCTTC.

The chain combines TRBV19 with TRBJ1-5; D is perhaps TRBD1 (5 bases). V was pared by 6 bases and J by 4 bases, with 25 bases between. Looked up from germline, CDR1 is LNHDA and CDR2 is SQIVND (reference sequence). The CDR3 contains 18 residues. CDR3 loop: CASSQGQMPQPENQPQHF. The CDR3 DNA reads TGTGCCAGTAGCCAGGGCCAAATGCCCCAACCTGAAAATCAGCCCCAGCATTTT.

The chain is built from TRBV7-2 and TRBJ1-1, with unresolved D. This CDR3 is built from 12 residues. Trimming shortened V by 2 bases and J by 11 bases, and 12 bases separated the two germline ends. Germline-derived CDR1 and CDR2 are SGHTA and FQGNSA. The CDR3 nucleotides are TGTGCCAGCAGCTTATGGCAGATCCGGGCTTTCTTT. Translated, it gives CASSLWQIRAFF.

The rearrangement uses TRBV6-5 and TRBJ1-3, with TRBD1 identical over 7 bases. The CDR3 has 15 amino acids. Trimming removed 2 bases from V and 4 bases from J; junction bases left unmatched: 5. Germline CDR1 and CDR2: MNHEY and SVGAGI. The CDR3 loop reads CASSYQGVPGNTIYF. CDR3 coding DNA: TGTGCCAGCAGTTACCAGGGGGTGCCGGGAAACACCATATATTTT.